This is a list of T cell receptor beta chains from one sample in a study of CD8+CD57+ T cells in acquired aplastic anemia. TCRdb itself ran the reads through MiXCR, one entry per CDR3 protein. This sample yields some 180,000 distinct CDR3 sequences, of which 35% to 50% are seen a single time; 2.5% to 3.5% belongs to the top ten. Material: sorted CD4+, CD8+, or CD8+CD57+ T cells (not recorded which) from PBMCs. These receptor sequences come from a human donor in good health. CDR3s include the opening cysteine and the closing phenylalanine or tryptophan. Fields, in order: CDR3 protein, V gene.

CATSDLNRRDEQFF TRBV24-1
CASRESGSIADTQYF TRBV2
CASRQWTGPYEQYF TRBV5-1
CASSDRQGVIGEKLFF TRBV6-1
CASSLLGEKLFF TRBV11-1
CASSYHTGGGNQPQHF TRBV6-2/TRBV6-3
CATSAPGLAGNYGYTF TRBV24-1
CSARTGTSYEQYF TRBV20-1
CSALPIGVDKNIQYF TRBV20-1
CASSEIRGVHRETQYF TRBV25-1
CSVVGRGSPNYGYTF TRBV29-1
CASRHTGTSGTDEQFF TRBV19
CASSEATAGGPYEQYF TRBV2
CASSLEAGWSSWTSTDTQYF TRBV11-2
CASSGGPQPQHF TRBV10-2
CASSDWTSRTSTDTQYF TRBV6-1
CASSRQGGEQFF TRBV6-1
CASEDRELFF TRBV19
CASSSRTGGGSNQPQHF TRBV12-3/TRBV12-4
CASSSNTDTQYF TRBV28
CASSFTWNEQYF TRBV10-2
CASVGTGYGYTF TRBV25-1
CASSPRQVGTDTQYF TRBV18
CASSSRWENIQYF TRBV7-8
CASSRRGEASYEQYF TRBV19
CATSPSGGYNEQFF TRBV24-1
CASKPMTRWQGGELFF TRBV25-1
CATSRTGTGYEQYF TRBV15
CASQRGWDARTEQFF TRBV2
CASSPLGQGPNQPQHF TRBV28
CASSFDRGLVGEQFF TRBV5-1
CASSAPGSYEQYF TRBV4-3
CAISEERGYNSPLHF TRBV10-3
CSAREGRSNTGELFF TRBV20-1
CSASGRGEDYEQYF TRBV20-1
CASTTEFSTGTQYF TRBV7-9
CASSQDWAVGGPQHF TRBV4-2
CASSTGLYAGELFF TRBV12-3/TRBV12-4
CASLFRTGGNEQFF TRBV2
CAWSVQQGARVYTF TRBV30
CASSVLGLSTDTQYF TRBV9
CASSPEKYRVGGNEQFF TRBV5-1
CASSLALTRLNEQFF TRBV7-7
CATSRETGELFF TRBV15
CASTRGTVRDYGYTF TRBV6-2/TRBV6-3
CASSEILGTTDTQYF TRBV25-1
CASGMASGETQYF TRBV12-5
CASSLAWDREGPTSYEQYF TRBV5-1
CASSLVTNTEAFF TRBV11-3
CASSIGGARTGELFF TRBV19
CASIGYDTRSYNEQFF TRBV28
CATSDTQDTGTSGSPYEQYF TRBV24-1
CAISEPGRYEQYF TRBV10-3